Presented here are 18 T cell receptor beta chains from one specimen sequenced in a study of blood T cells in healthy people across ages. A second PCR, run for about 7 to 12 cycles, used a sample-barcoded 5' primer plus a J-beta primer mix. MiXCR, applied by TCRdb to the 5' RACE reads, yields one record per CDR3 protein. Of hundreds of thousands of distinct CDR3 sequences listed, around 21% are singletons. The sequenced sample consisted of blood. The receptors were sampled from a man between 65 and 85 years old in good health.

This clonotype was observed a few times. CDR3 DNA: TGTGCCAGCAGCAAAGGGCGGGCCAGATACACAGATACGCAGTATTTT. Its protein is CASSKGRARYTDTQYF. The rearrangement links TRBV21-1 to TRBJ2-3; the table names TRBD2, a call not compared with the DNA. TRBV21-1 is listed as a pseudogene. The CDR3 is 16 amino acids.

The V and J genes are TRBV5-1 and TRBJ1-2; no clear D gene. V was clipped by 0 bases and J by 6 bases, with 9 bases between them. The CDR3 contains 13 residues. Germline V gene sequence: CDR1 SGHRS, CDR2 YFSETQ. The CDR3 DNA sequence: TGCGCCAGCAGCTTGGGGCAGGCGCATGGCTACACCTTC. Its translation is CASSLGQAHGYTF.

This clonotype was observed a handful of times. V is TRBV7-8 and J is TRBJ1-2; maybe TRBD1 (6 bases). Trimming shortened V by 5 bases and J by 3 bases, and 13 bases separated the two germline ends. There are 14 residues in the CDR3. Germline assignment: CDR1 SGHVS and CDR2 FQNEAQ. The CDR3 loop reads CASSPHRDYYGYTF. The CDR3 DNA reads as TGTGCCAGCAGCCCCCACAGGGATTACTATGGCTACACCTTC.

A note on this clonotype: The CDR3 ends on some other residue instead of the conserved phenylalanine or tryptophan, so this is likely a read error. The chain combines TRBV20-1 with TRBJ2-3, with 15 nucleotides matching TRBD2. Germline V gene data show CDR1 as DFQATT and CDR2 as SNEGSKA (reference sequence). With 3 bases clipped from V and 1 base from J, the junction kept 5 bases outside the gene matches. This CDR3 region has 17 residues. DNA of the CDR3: TGCAGTGCTAGTCGGACTAGCGGGAGGGTAGGCACAGATACGCAGTATTGT. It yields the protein CSASRTSGRVGTDTQYC.

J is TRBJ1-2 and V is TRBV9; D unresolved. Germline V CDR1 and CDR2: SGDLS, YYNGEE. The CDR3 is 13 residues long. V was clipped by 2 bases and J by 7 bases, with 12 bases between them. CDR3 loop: CASSVGMSVGYTF. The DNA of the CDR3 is TGTGCCAGCAGCGTGGGGATGAGTGTTGGCTACACCTTC.

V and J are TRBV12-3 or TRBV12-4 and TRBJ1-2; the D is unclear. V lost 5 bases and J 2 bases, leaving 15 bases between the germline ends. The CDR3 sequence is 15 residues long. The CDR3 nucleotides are TGTGCCAGCAGTCCTCGCTATTCCCCCAACTATGGCTACACCTTC. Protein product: CASSPRYSPNYGYTF.

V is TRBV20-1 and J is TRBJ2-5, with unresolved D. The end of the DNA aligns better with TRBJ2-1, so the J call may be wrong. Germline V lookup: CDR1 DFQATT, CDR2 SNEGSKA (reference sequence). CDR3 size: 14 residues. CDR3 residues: CSARDPFMGYEQFF. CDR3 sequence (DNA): TGCAGTGCTAGGGACCCATTTATGGGTTATGAGCAGTTCTTC.

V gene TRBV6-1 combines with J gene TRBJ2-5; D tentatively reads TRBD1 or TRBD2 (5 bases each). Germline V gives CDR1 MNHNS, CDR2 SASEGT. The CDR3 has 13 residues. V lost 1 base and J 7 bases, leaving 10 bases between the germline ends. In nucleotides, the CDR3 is TGTGCCAGCAGTGAAGGGGGGTGGGGGACCCAGTACTTC. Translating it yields CASSEGGWGTQYF.

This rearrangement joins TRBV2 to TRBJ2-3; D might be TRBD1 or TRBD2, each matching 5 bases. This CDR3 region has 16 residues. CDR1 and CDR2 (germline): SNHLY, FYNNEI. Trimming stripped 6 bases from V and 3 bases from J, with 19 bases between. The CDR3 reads CASSRDRLAMTDTQYF. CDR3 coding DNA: TGTGCCAGCAGCCGGGACCGCCTTGCTATGACAGATACGCAGTATTTT. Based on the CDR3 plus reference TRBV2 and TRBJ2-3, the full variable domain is EPEVTQTPSHQVTQMGQEVILRCVPISNHLYFYWYRQILGQKVEFLVSFYNNEISEKSEIFDDQFSVERPDGSNFTLKIRSTKLEDSAMYFCASSRDRLAMTDTQYFGPGTRLTVL.

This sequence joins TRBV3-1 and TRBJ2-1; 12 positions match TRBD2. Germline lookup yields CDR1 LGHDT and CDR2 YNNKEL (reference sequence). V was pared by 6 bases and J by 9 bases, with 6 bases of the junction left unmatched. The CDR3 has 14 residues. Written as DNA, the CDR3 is TGTGCCAGCAGTCTAGCGGGAGGGCCGGGTGAGCAGTTCTTC. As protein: CASSLAGGPGEQFF.

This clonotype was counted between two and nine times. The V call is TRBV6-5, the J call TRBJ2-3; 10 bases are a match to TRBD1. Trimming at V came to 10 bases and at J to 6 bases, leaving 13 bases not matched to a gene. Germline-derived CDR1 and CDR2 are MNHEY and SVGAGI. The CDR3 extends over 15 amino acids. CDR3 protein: CATPMRQGALDTQYF. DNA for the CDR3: TGTGCCACCCCGATGCGACAGGGGGCGTTGGATACGCAGTATTTT.

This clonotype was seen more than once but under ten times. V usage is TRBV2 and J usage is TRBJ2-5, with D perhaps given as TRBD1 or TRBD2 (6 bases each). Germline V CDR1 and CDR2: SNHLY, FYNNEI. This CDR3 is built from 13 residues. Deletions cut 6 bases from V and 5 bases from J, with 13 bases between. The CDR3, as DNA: TGTGCCAGCAGCGGGGGCACATGGGAGACCCAGTACTTC. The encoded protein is CASSGGTWETQYF.

DNA of the CDR3: TGTGCCAGCAGCCCTCCCCAGGTAGAGACCCAGTACTTC. It is translated as CASSPPQVETQYF. This rearrangement joins TRBV3-1 to TRBJ2-7; D is unresolved. With the DNA end fitting TRBJ2-5 better, the J assignment may be wrong. The CDR3 is 13 residues long. CDR1 and CDR2 (germline): LGHDT, YNNKEL (reference sequence).

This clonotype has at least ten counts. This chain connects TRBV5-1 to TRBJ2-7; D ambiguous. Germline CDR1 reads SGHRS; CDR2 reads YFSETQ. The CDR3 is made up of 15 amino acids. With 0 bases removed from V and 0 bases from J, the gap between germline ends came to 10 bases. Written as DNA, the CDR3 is TGCGCCAGCAGCTTGGGGAGTTCGAGCTCCTACGAGCAGTACTTC. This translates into CASSLGSSSSYEQYF. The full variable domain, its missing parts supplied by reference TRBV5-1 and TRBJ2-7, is KAGVTQTPRYLIKTRGQQVTLSCSPISGHRSVSWYQQTPGQGLQFLFEYFSETQRNKGNFPGRFSGRQFSNSRSEMNVSTLELGDSALYLCASSLGSSSSYEQYFGPGTRLTVT.

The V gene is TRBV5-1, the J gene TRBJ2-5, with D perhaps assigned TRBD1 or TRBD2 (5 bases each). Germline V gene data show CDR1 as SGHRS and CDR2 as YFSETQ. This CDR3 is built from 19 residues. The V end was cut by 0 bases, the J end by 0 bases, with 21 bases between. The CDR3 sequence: CASSLAGLNRGAYQETQYF. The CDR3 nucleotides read TGCGCCAGCAGCTTGGCTGGGTTGAACCGGGGCGCGTACCAAGAGACCCAGTACTTC.

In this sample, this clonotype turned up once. The CDR3, as DNA: TGTGCCAGCACCAAAATCCGGCAACTAGCGGGGTTGACAGATACGCAGTATTTT. The encoded protein is CASTKIRQLAGLTDTQYF. This chain connects TRBV5-5 to TRBJ2-3; 10 nucleotides match TRBD2. The CDR3 covers 18 residues. V lost 6 bases, J lost 3 bases, and 16 bases stayed unmatched. Germline V gene sequence: CDR1 SGHKS, CDR2 YYEKEE (reference sequence).

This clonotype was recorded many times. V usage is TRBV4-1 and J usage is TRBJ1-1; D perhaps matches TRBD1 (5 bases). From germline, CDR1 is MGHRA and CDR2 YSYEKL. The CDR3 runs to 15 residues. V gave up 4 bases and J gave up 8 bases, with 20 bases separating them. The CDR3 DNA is TGCGCCAGCAGCCGAACCGGGACTTCTCTAGAGGAAGCTTTCTTT. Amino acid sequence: CASSRTGTSLEEAFF.

The CDR3 coding sequence is TGTGCCAGCAAAATGACAGGGGAGGACACTGAAGCTTTCTTT. This codes for CASKMTGEDTEAFF. This chain joins TRBV6-6 and TRBJ1-1; 8 nucleotides align to TRBD1. V lost 7 bases to trimming and J lost 3 bases; unmatched junction nucleotides: 7. CDR3 length: 14 residues. From germline, CDR1 is MNHNY and CDR2 SVGAGI (reference sequence).